Following are 3 T cell receptor beta chains from one sample sequenced in a study of blood T cell repertoires in COVID-19. The table came from immunoSEQ multiplex PCR; TCRdb's copy has only in-frame clones and leaves some out. Here the sample spans around 45,000 clones, under 95% being singletons. Source material: peripheral blood. The receptor source for this set is a man in his 70s with active COVID-19.

The chain has TRBV5-1 and TRBJ2-7, with D possibly matching TRBD2 (5 bases). CDR1 and CDR2 (germline): SGHRS, YFSETQ. The V end was cut by 0 bases, the J end by 3 bases, with 19 bases between. The CDR3 consists of 17 residues. This CDR3 is CASSLGGRNYPVYEQYF. The CDR3 coding sequence is TGCGCCAGCAGCTTGGGAGGGCGCAATTACCCTGTCTACGAGCAGTACTTC.

The V call is TRBV27, the J call TRBJ1-6; TRBD1 matches 9 bases. The V segment lost 6 bases and the J segment 10 bases; nucleotides outside the gene matches: 7. The germline V gene encodes CDR1 MNHEY and CDR2 SMNVEV (reference sequence). This CDR3 has 14 amino acids. The CDR3 region has the DNA TGTGCCAGCAGACCCGGACAGGGGATGTCACCCCTCCACTTT. It yields the protein CASRPGQGMSPLHF.

The chain links TRBV27 to TRBJ2-1, with 11 bases lining up with TRBD2. With 10 bases clipped from V and 2 bases from J, the junction kept 4 bases outside the gene matches. Germline V gene lookup returns CDR1 MNHEY and CDR2 SMNVEV (reference sequence). This CDR3 is 14 amino acids long. The CDR3 DNA reads TGTGCCACGATAGCGGGGGGGCCCTACAATGAGCAGTTCTTC. This translates into CATIAGGPYNEQFF.